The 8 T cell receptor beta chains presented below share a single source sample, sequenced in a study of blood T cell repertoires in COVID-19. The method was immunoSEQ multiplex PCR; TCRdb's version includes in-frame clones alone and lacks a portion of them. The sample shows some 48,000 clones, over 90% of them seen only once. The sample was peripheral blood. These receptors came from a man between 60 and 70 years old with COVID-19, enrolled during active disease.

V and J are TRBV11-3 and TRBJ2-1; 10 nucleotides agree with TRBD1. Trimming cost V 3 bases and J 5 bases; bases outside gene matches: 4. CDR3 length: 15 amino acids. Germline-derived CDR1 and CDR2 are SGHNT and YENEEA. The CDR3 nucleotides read TGTGCCAGCAGCTTTGGGACAGGGGTTGACAATGAGCAGTTCTTC. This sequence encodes CASSFGTGVDNEQFF.

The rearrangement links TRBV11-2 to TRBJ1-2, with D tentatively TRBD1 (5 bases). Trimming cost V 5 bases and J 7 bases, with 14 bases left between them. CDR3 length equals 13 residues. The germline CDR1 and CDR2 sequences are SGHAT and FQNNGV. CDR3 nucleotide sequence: TGTGCCAGCAGCACGCCGGGGGGTTTTGGCTACACCTTC. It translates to CASSTPGGFGYTF.

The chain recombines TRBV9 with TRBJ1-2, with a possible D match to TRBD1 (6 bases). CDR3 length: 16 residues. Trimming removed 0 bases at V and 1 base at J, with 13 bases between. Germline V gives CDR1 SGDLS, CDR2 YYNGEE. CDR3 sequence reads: CASSVVLLQGNYGYTF. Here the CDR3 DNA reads TGTGCCAGCAGCGTAGTTCTCCTACAGGGTAACTATGGCTACACCTTC. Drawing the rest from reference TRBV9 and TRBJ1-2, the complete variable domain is DSGVTQTPKHLITATGQRVTLRCSPRSGDLSVYWYQQSLDQGLQFLIQYYNGEERAKGNILERFSAQQFPDLHSELNLSSLELGDSALYFCASSVVLLQGNYGYTFGSGTRLTVV.

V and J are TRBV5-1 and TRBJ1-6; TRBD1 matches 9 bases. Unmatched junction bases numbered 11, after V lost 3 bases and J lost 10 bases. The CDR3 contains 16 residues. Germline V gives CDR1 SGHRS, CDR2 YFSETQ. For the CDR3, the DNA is TGCGCCAGCAGCTGGCCCTCGGGACAGGGTTGGTCACCCCTCCACTTT. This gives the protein CASSWPSGQGWSPLHF.

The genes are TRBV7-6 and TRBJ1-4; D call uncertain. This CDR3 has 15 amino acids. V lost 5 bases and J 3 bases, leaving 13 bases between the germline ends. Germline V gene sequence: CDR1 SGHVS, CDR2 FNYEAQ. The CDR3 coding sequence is TGTGCCAGCAGCCCCAGCCGAGGCGCTAATGAAAAACTGTTTTTT. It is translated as CASSPSRGANEKLFF. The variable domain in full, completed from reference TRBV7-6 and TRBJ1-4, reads GAGVSQSPRYKVTKRGQDVALRCDPISGHVSLYWYRQALGQGPEFLTYFNYEAQQDKSGLPNDRFSAERPEGSISTLTIQRTEQRDSAMYRCASSPSRGANEKLFFGSGTQLSVL.

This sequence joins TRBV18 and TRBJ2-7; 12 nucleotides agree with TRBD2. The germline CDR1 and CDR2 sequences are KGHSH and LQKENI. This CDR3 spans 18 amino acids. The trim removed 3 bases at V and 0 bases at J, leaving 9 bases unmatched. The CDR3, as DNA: TGTGCCAGCTCACCGGGCCTAGCGGGAGGGTATAGCTCCTACGAGCAGTACTTC. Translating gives CASSPGLAGGYSSYEQYF.

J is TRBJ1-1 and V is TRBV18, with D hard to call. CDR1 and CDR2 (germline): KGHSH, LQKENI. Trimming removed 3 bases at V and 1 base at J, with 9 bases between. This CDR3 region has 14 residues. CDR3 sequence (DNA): TGTGCCAGCTCACCTCAAGGGAGGAACACTGAAGCTTTCTTT. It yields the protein CASSPQGRNTEAFF. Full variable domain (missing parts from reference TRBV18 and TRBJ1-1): NAGVMQNPRHLVRRRGQEARLRCSPMKGHSHVYWYRQLPEEGLKFMVYLQKENIIDESGMPKERFSAEFPKEGPSILRIQQVVRGDSAAYFCASSPQGRNTEAFFGQGTRLTVV.

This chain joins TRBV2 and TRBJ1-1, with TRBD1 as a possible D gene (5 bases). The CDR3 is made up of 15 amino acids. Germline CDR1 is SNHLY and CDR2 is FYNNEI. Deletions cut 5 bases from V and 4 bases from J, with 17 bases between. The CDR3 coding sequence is TGTGCCAGCAGTACCCACGGCAGGGAGGGCACTGAAGCTTTCTTT. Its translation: CASSTHGREGTEAFF.